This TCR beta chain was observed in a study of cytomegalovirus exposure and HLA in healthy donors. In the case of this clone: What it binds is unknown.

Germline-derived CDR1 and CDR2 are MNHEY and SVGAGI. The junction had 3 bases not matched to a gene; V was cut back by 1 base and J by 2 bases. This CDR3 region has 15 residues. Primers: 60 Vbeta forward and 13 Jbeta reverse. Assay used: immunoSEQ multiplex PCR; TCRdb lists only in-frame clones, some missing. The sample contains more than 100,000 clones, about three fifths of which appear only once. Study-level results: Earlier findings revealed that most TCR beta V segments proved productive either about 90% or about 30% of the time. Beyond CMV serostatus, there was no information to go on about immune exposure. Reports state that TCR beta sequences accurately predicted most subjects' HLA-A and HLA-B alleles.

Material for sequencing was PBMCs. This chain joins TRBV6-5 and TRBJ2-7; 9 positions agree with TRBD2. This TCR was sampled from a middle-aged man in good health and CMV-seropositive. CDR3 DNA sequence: TGTGCCAGCAGTTACTGGCGGGAGGGCCCCTACGAGCAGTACTTC. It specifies CASSYWREGPYEQYF.